This T cell receptor (beta chain) emerged from a study of OX40 agonist ivuxolimab in advanced cancers. Germline V gene lookup returns CDR1 SGHVS and CDR2 FQNEAQ. The V and J ends lost 5 bases and 5 bases respectively, with 15 bases between them. The CDR3 contains 14 residues. This table comes from immunoSEQ multiplex PCR, and its TCRdb copy is limited to in-frame clones, with some not included. The data hold about 12,000 clones, with about four fifths observed a single time. The V call is TRBV7-8, the J call TRBJ2-5; D may match TRBD1 or TRBD2 (6 bases each). The material was CD4+ or CD8+ T cells sorted from blood, obtained in a trial of the OX40 agonist ivuxolimab. The TCR was taken from an adult with an advanced solid tumor such as melanoma, head and neck, liver or kidney cancer. CDR3 in DNA: TGTGCCAGCAGCGCCCGAGGGGGGAGCGAGACCCAGTACTTC. Translating it yields CASSARGGSETQYF.